The rows below give T cell receptor beta chains drawn from one sample of a study of blood T cell repertoires in COVID-19. TCRdb's copy holds only in-frame clones and misses some; the assay was immunoSEQ multiplex PCR. Counted here are some 520,000 clones, roughly 89% occurring once; the ten biggest clones make up 0.7% to 1%. Sequences were obtained from peripheral blood. The receptors come from a man aged 18 to 30 with COVID-19, enrolled during active disease. Each CDR3 is given with its conserved first and last residue. A D gene is named only where the DNA matches it firmly. Clone size is given for some rows only: seen once, a few or many times, or a class if the clone is expanded.

D,V,J,size,DNA,CDR3
-,TRBV29-1,TRBJ2-2,-,TGCAGCGTCCAGTACCCCGGGGAGCTGTTTTTT,CSVQYPGELFF
-,TRBV11-2,TRBJ1-1,-,TGTGCCAGCACCACCACGAACTCCGTGGAAGCTTTCTTT,CASTTTNSVEAFF
TRBD1,TRBV29-1,TRBJ2-7,-,TGCAGCGTTGAATCAGGGGGAGCTCTCTACGAGCAGTACTTC,CSVESGGALYEQYF
TRBD1,TRBV30,TRBJ1-1,-,TGTGCCTGGAGTCGAAGGGGGCGGACTGAAGCTTTCTTT,CAWSRRGRTEAFF
-,TRBV4-1,TRBJ1-2,-,TGCGCCAGCAGCCAAGGGGGCAATGGCTACACCTTC,CASSQGGNGYTF
TRBD1,TRBV7-9,TRBJ1-4,few,TGTGCCAGCAGCGACCCGGGACAGGGAGCTAATGAAAAACTGTTTTTT,CASSDPGQGANEKLFF
-,TRBV7-9,TRBJ2-2,-,TGTGCCAGCATCCCGGGACTTTACGCCACCGGGGAGCTGTTTTTT,CASIPGLYATGELFF
-,TRBV6-5,TRBJ2-6,few,TGTGCCAGCAAACAGGATTTCTCTGGGGCCAACGTCCTGACTTTC,CASKQDFSGANVLTF
-,TRBV5-4,TRBJ2-5,-,TGTGCCAGCAGCTTTAGCGCTGAGACCCAGTACTTC,CASSFSAETQYF
TRBD2,TRBV5-5,TRBJ2-3,-,TGTGCCAGCAGCTTGGGACTAGCGGGGGGCCGGAGCACAGATACGCAGTATTTT,CASSLGLAGGRSTDTQYF
-,TRBV6-2/TRBV6-3,TRBJ1-1,-,TGTGCCAGCAGTTTTACAGGCTGGGCTTTCTTT,CASSFTGWAFF
TRBD1,TRBV7-2,TRBJ2-1,-,TGTGCCAGCAGCTCGGGACAGGTATCTAGCAATGAGCAGTTCTTC,CASSSGQVSSNEQFF
TRBD2,TRBV18,TRBJ2-5,once,TGTGCCAGCTCACGGGGAGGGTCACTGGGAGAGACCCAGTACTTC,CASSRGGSLGETQYF
TRBD1,TRBV6-5,TRBJ2-3,-,TGTGCCAGCCTGCACGACAGGGGCACAGATACGCAGTATTTT,CASLHDRGTDTQYF
TRBD1,TRBV27,TRBJ1-5,-,TGTGCCAGCAGTTTAGTAGGACAGGGGGCAAGCAATCAGCCCCAGCATTTT,CASSLVGQGASNQPQHF
TRBD1,TRBV30,TRBJ1-1,-,TGTGCCTGGAGCCCCCGGACAGGTAGAAACACTGAAGCTTTCTTT,CAWSPRTGRNTEAFF
-,TRBV6-5,TRBJ1-5,-,TGTGCCAGCAGCATTACAGGGACCAATCAGCCCCAGCATTTT,CASSITGTNQPQHF
-,TRBV6-6,TRBJ1-4,-,TGTGCCAGCAGACAAACGGGTGGAGGGGATGAAAAACTGTTTTTT,CASRQTGGGDEKLFF
-,TRBV12-3/TRBV12-4,TRBJ1-2,-,TGTGCCAGCAGTTTAGGACAGAACTATGGCTACACCTTC,CASSLGQNYGYTF